This entry concerns a single T cell receptor beta chain. This clonotype has just a few counts. This receptor's antigen is unknown. No much larger clonotype is one base removed from it; base qualities were not supplied. This sample stems from a study of T cell repertoires in cytomegalovirus infection (dated by TCRdb to about 2019). Broadly, across the study: Recently identified HLA-C-restricted CMV epitopes, whose presentation resists viral immunomodulation, were targeted by peptide stimulations together with well-studied HLA-B-restricted epitopes. Donor HLA type was relevant to the analysis, because carriage of CMV infection together with the matching HLA type was indicated by public TCR beta signatures.

Including the terminal cysteine and phenylalanine, the CDR3 comprises 15 residues. Only the CDR3 portion is preserved as DNA: 45 bases, with reading frame beginning at the first base. From a lookup of the germline V gene, CDR1 and CDR2 are SGHTA and FQGNSA. V ends up 2 bases short and J 1 base short, with an unmatched junction base count of 3. Reads for this sample came from an Illumina HiSeq 1500. TCRdb trimmed public reads at Q25 via fastp, called clones via MiXCR and kept in-frame beta chains. Each CDR3 protein gets just one entry, which takes the most common genes and DNA from the rows behind it. For this sample there are approximately 310,000 distinct CDR3 sequences; around a quarter appear just once. Together, the top ten hold approximately 12% of the sample. Paper-wide results and their limitations: In both this cohort and an independent roughly 330-donor cohort, the cumulative frequency of public TCR beta family members distinguished carriers of CMV infection plus the relevant HLA type. The ex vivo response was dominated by HLA-C-restricted CMV-specific TCR beta clonotypes, which also provided the single most frequent clonotype in two of eight donors.

This specimen's treatment or condition label, interpreted: in vitro stimulation with specific CMV peptide epitopes to enrich CMV-specific T cells. In this chain, TRBV7-2 is recombined with TRBJ2-3; TRBD2 matches 7 bases in the middle. This TCR was sampled from a human donor in good health (CMV status not recorded). Some clones in this sample may be carry-over from other donors' samples. The source was cultured PBMCs, collected from culture after CMV antigen stimulation. The nucleotide sequence reads as follows: TGTGCCAGCAGCTTACAAGCGGGGCGCACAGATACGCAGTATTTT. It specifies CASSLQAGRTDTQYF.